A single sample gave rise to the 3 T cell receptor beta chains below, sequenced in a study of tumor and adjacent non-tumor tissue in lung cancer. Three rounds of nested PCR, following a modified ARM-PCR protocol, produced the TCRbeta library. TCRdb reanalysed the multiplex PCR reads using MiXCR and keeps one entry per CDR3 protein. The sample carries approximately 90,000 distinct CDR3 sequences, 67% recorded once. This sample's RNA came from whole unsorted tissue. Sequenced sample: lung tumor tissue. These TCRs come from a man in his 60s with non-small cell lung cancer.

Comments on this clonotype: Given the absence of the conserved phenylalanine or tryptophan at the CDR3 end, a read error is likely. The V and J genes are TRBV6-5 and TRBJ2-6; 8 bases agree with TRBD1. Per germline, CDR1 MNHEY and CDR2 SVGAGI. The CDR3 contains 16 residues. The CDR3, as DNA: TGTGCCAGCAGTTACTACAGGGGGTCTGAGGCCAACGTCCTGACTTTG. Residues: CASSYYRGSEANVLTL.

This clonotype appeared a few times. This may be a read error, as it is one base from a much larger clone. The V call is TRBV20-1, the J call TRBJ2-3; TRBD2 matches at 13 bases. With V trimmed by 6 bases and J by 10 bases, 13 bases remained unmatched. The CDR3 contains 15 residues. Germline CDR1 and CDR2: DFQATT and SNEGSKA (reference sequence). CDR3 DNA: TGCAGTGCCACACCCACTAGCGGGGGGGCCGATGCGCAGTATTTT. This sequence encodes CSATPTSGGADAQYF.

About this clonotype itself: This clone may be a read error of a much larger clone one base away. The chain joins TRBV20-1 to TRBJ2-5; 7 bases are shared with TRBD2. Germline assignment: CDR1 DFQATT and CDR2 SNEGSKA (reference sequence). The J segment lost 5 bases and the V segment lost 4 bases, leaving 10 bases of the junction unmatched. The CDR3 has 14 residues. As DNA, the CDR3 is TGCAGTGCTAAAAACCCCGTGACTAGCGAGACCCAGTACTTC. Its protein is CSAKNPVTSETQYF.